The 18 T cell receptor beta chains below were found in one sample sequenced in a study of OX40 agonist ivuxolimab in advanced cancers. The repertoire was sequenced with immunoSEQ multiplex PCR; TCRdb's copy has only in-frame clones and lacks some. The profile shows about 84,000 clones, around 85% of them singletons. Sequenced here: CD4+ or CD8+ T cells sorted from blood, sampled in a trial of the OX40 agonist ivuxolimab. The receptors here all came from an adult with an advanced solid tumor such as melanoma, head and neck, liver or kidney cancer.

This chain joins TRBV5-1 and TRBJ1-2, with D perhaps TRBD1 (5 bases). V lost 1 base, J lost 7 bases, and 17 bases lay in between. Germline V gene data show CDR1 as SGHRS and CDR2 as YFSETQ. The CDR3 has 15 residues. CDR3 in DNA: TGCGCCAGCAGCTTGTTCGGGCAGGTGGGACTTGGCTACACCTTC. This sequence encodes CASSLFGQVGLGYTF.

This rearrangement joins TRBV6-1 to TRBJ2-1; 7 bases match TRBD1. V was clipped by 4 bases and J by 5 bases; unmatched bases: 11. The CDR3 consists of 16 residues. Per germline, CDR1 MNHNS and CDR2 SASEGT. The CDR3: CASSGRTGITNNEQFF. For the CDR3, the DNA is TGTGCCAGCAGTGGAAGGACAGGTATAACGAACAATGAGCAGTTCTTC.

The chain has TRBV5-1 and TRBJ1-3, with 7 nucleotides matching TRBD1. Germline CDR1 is SGHRS and CDR2 is YFSETQ. The CDR3 sequence is 15 residues long. The V and J ends lost 2 bases and 1 base, in that order; junction bases with no gene match: 3. The CDR3 here is CASSFETGSGNTIYF. The CDR3 coding sequence is TGCGCCAGCAGCTTCGAGACAGGGTCTGGAAACACCATATATTTT.

The chain combines TRBV5-1 with TRBJ2-2, with D uncertain. Trimming took off 3 bases at V and 5 bases at J, with 11 bases between the two ends. The CDR3 totals 14 residues. Per germline, CDR1 SGHRS and CDR2 YFSETQ. The CDR3: CASSYGGLTGELFF. For the CDR3, the DNA is TGCGCCAGCAGCTATGGTGGGTTGACCGGGGAGCTGTTTTTT.

This chain joins TRBV11-2 and TRBJ2-1, with 11 nucleotides matching TRBD2. V trimming: 5 bases; J trimming: 7 bases; junction bases outside the gene matches: 7. CDR1 and CDR2 from the germline V gene are SGHAT and FQNNGV. The CDR3 contains 15 residues. The CDR3 reads CASSPRLAGLNEQFF. The CDR3, as DNA: TGTGCCAGCAGCCCTCGACTAGCGGGGCTAAATGAGCAGTTCTTC.

This chain joins TRBV6-4 and TRBJ2-1, with D perhaps TRBD1 (6 bases). The CDR3 spans 14 residues. Germline V gene data show CDR1 as MRHNA and CDR2 as SNTAGT. With 1 base removed from V and 8 bases from J, the gap between germline ends came to 12 bases. CDR3 sequence: CASSDLTGGDEQFF. CDR3 DNA: TGTGCCAGCAGTGACTTGACAGGAGGCGATGAGCAGTTCTTC.

This clone was found once. The V gene is TRBV7-2, the J gene TRBJ1-1; a possible D gene is TRBD1 (6 bases). Germline V lookup: CDR1 SGHTA, CDR2 FQGNSA. This CDR3 is built from 14 residues. The germline V and J ends were trimmed by 1 base and 5 bases, with 11 bases remaining between them. The CDR3, as DNA: TGTGCCAGCAGCTTAGAGTGGCAGGGGACTGAAGCTTTCTTT. Amino acid sequence: CASSLEWQGTEAFF.

V gene TRBV5-1 combines with J gene TRBJ1-1, with a possible D match to TRBD1 (6 bases). The CDR3 totals 15 residues. V was shortened by 4 bases and J by 4 bases, with 17 bases between the two germline ends. Germline CDR1 is SGHRS and CDR2 is YFSETQ. The chain's CDR3 is CASSLTGTKGTEAFF. The CDR3, as DNA: TGCGCCAGCAGCCTTACAGGGACGAAGGGCACTGAAGCTTTCTTT.

This clone was found once. CDR3 in amino acids: CASSFSGYTDTQYF. The CDR3, as DNA: TGTGCCAGCAGCTTTAGCGGGTACACAGATACGCAGTATTTT. The chain has TRBV7-2 and TRBJ2-3, with 7 positions matching TRBD2. Germline V gene data show CDR1 as SGHTA and CDR2 as FQGNSA. With V trimmed by 3 bases and J by 2 bases, 2 bases remained unmatched. The CDR3 runs to 14 residues.

The chain recombines TRBV7-9 with TRBJ1-1; D is unresolved. Germline lookup yields CDR1 SEHNR and CDR2 FQNEAQ (reference sequence). V was trimmed by 1 base and J by 1 base, leaving 10 bases between them. CDR3 length equals 15 residues. CDR3 in amino acids: CASSLVESTNTEAFF. The DNA of the CDR3 is TGTGCCAGCAGCTTAGTGGAATCGACGAACACTGAAGCTTTCTTT.

This rearrangement joins TRBV30 to TRBJ1-6; 9 bases are shared with TRBD1. CDR3 length: 14 amino acids. Trimming cost V 8 bases and J 0 bases; bases outside gene matches: 2. CDR1 and CDR2 from the germline V gene are GTSNPN and SVGIG (reference sequence). CDR3 sequence reads: CAGQGSSYNSPLHF. CDR3 DNA sequence: TGTGCCGGACAGGGGAGCTCCTATAATTCACCCCTCCACTTT. Combining the CDR3 with reference TRBV30 and TRBJ1-6 gives the whole variable domain SQTIHQWPATLVQPVGSPLSLECTVEGTSNPNLYWYRQAAGRGLQLLFYSVGIGQISSEVPQNLSASRPQDRQFILSSKKLLLSDSGFYLCAGQGSSYNSPLHFGNGTRLTVT.

The chain carries TRBV9 and TRBJ1-1, with D maybe TRBD1 (5 bases). From germline, CDR1 is SGDLS and CDR2 YYNGEE. V lost 7 bases to trimming and J lost 3 bases, with 19 bases between them. The CDR3 totals 15 residues. This CDR3 reads CASAALRGGYTEAFF. The CDR3 bases are TGTGCCAGCGCGGCCTTAAGGGGCGGGTACACTGAAGCTTTCTTT.

The chain joins TRBV7-3 to TRBJ2-1, with 10 bases matching TRBD2. The V and J ends lost 5 bases and 4 bases, in that order; junction bases with no gene match: 5. The CDR3 extends over 15 amino acids. The germline V gene has CDR1 SGHTA and CDR2 FQGTGA. Here the CDR3 reads CASSHGTSDYNEQFF. CDR3 sequence (DNA): TGTGCCAGCAGCCACGGGACTAGCGATTACAATGAGCAGTTCTTC.

This clone has more than one count but fewer than ten. At the DNA level, this CDR3 is encoded by other sequences in the same sample as well. This sequence joins TRBV9 and TRBJ2-5; D unclear. The CDR3 is 14 residues long. V dropped 0 bases and J dropped 4 bases, with 10 bases sitting between them. CDR1 SGDLS and CDR2 YYNGEE come from the germline V gene. CDR3 nucleotides: TGTGCCAGCAGCGTAGGTCCCTACCTAGAGACCCAGTACTTC. This gives the protein CASSVGPYLETQYF.

The CDR3 region has the DNA TGTGCCAGCAGCTTTGCGACGGGAGAGTACGTC. Amino acids: CASSFATGEYV. This chain uses TRBV12-1 with TRBJ2-7; the table assigns TRBD2, which was not confirmed against the DNA. TRBV12-1 is a pseudogene. CDR3 size: 11 residues.

This clone showed up just a few times. The V gene is TRBV30, the J gene TRBJ2-3; no definite D call. Germline V lookup: CDR1 GTSNPN, CDR2 SVGIG (reference sequence). This CDR3 comprises 15 residues. Trimming left V 0 bases short and J 2 bases short, with 12 bases between. The CDR3 region is CAWSVSRLNTDTQYF. CDR3 sequence (DNA): TGTGCCTGGAGTGTCTCCCGCCTCAACACAGATACGCAGTATTTT. The whole variable domain, filled in from reference TRBV30 and TRBJ2-3, reads SQTIHQWPATLVQPVGSPLSLECTVEGTSNPNLYWYRQAAGRGLQLLFYSVGIGQISSEVPQNLSASRPQDRQFILSSKKLLLSDSGFYLCAWSVSRLNTDTQYFGPGTRLTVL.

Of note for this clone: Other nucleotide sequences in the sample specify the same CDR3. V is TRBV5-6 and J is TRBJ2-1; 7 bases map to TRBD1. V dropped 1 base and J dropped 4; count of bases not matched to a gene: 8. Germline-derived CDR1 and CDR2 are SGHDT and YYEEEE. This CDR3 is 16 amino acids long. DNA of the CDR3: TGTGCCAGCAGCTTGACAGGGGCCAACCTATACAATGAGCAGTTCTTC. Protein product: CASSLTGANLYNEQFF.

J is TRBJ1-2 and V is TRBV30, with TRBD1 matching 9 bases. The ends lost 3 bases at V and 6 bases at J; junction bases unmatched: 11. The CDR3 runs to 15 residues. CDR1 is GTSNPN and CDR2 is SVGIG in the germline V gene (reference sequence). In DNA, the CDR3 is TGTGCCTGGAGCGGCCAGACCGGGACAGGGAATGGCTACACCTTC. Its protein product is CAWSGQTGTGNGYTF.